The rows below give T cell receptor beta chains drawn from one sample of a study of CD4 T cells in relation to SARS-CoV-2 and coronaviruses. Their recognized antigens are unknown. Assay: immunoSEQ multiplex PCR; the TCRdb copy retains only in-frame clones and omits some. The sample records tens of thousands of clones, approximately 86% being singletons. The sequenced sample consisted of naive CD4+ T cells from PBMCs, cultured in vitro. The receptors here all came from an adult with COVID-19. CDR3s include the opening cysteine and the closing phenylalanine or tryptophan. D genes are given only for firm matches. Size is omitted from some rows. Given values are once, few, many or a class for expanded clones.

V gene,J gene,clone size,D gene,CDR3 length,CDR3 protein,CDR3 DNA
TRBV18,TRBJ2-7,.,.,14,CASSTQGEVYEQYF,TGTGCCAGCTCAACGCAGGGGGAGGTTTACGAGCAGTACTTC
TRBV5-6,TRBJ2-1,.,.,16,CASSLAQTQPYNEQFF,TGTGCCAGCAGCTTGGCGCAGACTCAGCCCTACAATGAGCAGTTCTTC
TRBV4-1,TRBJ2-2,.,.,15,CASSQDNKRGGELFF,TGCGCCAGCAGCCAAGATAATAAGCGTGGCGGGGAGCTGTTTTTT
TRBV28,TRBJ2-1,.,TRBD2,13,CASRVAGGWEQFF,TGTGCCAGCAGGGTAGCGGGAGGGTGGGAGCAGTTCTTC
TRBV2,TRBJ1-1,.,.,14,CASSDRQVNTEAFF,TGTGCCAGCAGTGATAGACAGGTGAACACTGAAGCTTTCTTT
TRBV2,TRBJ2-7,once,.,14,CASSGGSRTYEQYF,TGTGCCAGCAGTGGAGGTTCCCGAACCTACGAGCAGTACTTC
TRBV10-3,TRBJ1-3,.,.,15,CAISESTGSGNTIYF,TGTGCCATCAGTGAGTCGACAGGCTCTGGAAACACCATATATTTT
TRBV7-2,TRBJ2-3,few,.,11,CASSLTDTQYF,TGTGCCAGCAGCTTAACAGATACGCAGTATTTT
TRBV5-1,TRBJ1-1,.,.,13,CASSFVEGAEAFF,TGCGCCAGCAGCTTCGTCGAGGGGGCTGAAGCTTTCTTT
TRBV30,TRBJ2-7,.,.,13,CAWNADSSYEQYF,TGTGCCTGGAACGCGGATAGCTCCTACGAGCAGTACTTC
TRBV28,TRBJ2-5,.,TRBD2,16,CASSPSGTAYQETQYF,TGTGCCAGCAGTCCTAGCGGGACAGCGTACCAAGAGACCCAGTACTTC
TRBV27,TRBJ2-1,.,.,14,CASRASAALGEQFF,TGTGCCAGCAGGGCCTCCGCGGCCCTGGGTGAGCAGTTCTTC
TRBV2,TRBJ2-5,.,TRBD2,14,CASSVAELAQTQYF,TGTGCCAGCAGTGTTGCGGAACTAGCGCAGACCCAGTACTTC
TRBV6-6,TRBJ2-7,.,TRBD2,14,CASSYASGSYEQYF,TGTGCCAGCAGTTACGCTAGCGGGAGTTACGAGCAGTACTTC
TRBV30,TRBJ1-1,.,TRBD1,12,CAWQGADTEAFF,TGTGCCTGGCAGGGGGCAGACACTGAAGCTTTCTTT
TRBV2,TRBJ1-1,once,.,15,CASSVQGTSNTEAFF,TGTGCCAGCAGTGTTCAGGGGACATCGAACACTGAAGCTTTCTTT
TRBV4-1,TRBJ1-4,.,.,16,CASSQDVGQHNEKLFF,TGCGCCAGCAGCCAAGACGTAGGTCAGCATAATGAAAAACTGTTTTTT
TRBV19,TRBJ2-3,.,.,13,CASSSASTDTQYF,TGTGCCAGTAGTTCAGCCAGCACAGATACGCAGTATTTT
TRBV27,TRBJ2-2,.,.,15,CASKKDNTNTGELFF,TGTGCCAGCAAAAAGGACAACACGAACACCGGGGAGCTGTTTTTT
TRBV18,TRBJ1-2,.,.,16,CASSPFAIQGSYGYTF,TGTGCCAGCTCACCCTTCGCCATACAGGGCTCCTATGGCTACACCTTC
TRBV25-1,TRBJ2-3,.,.,14,CASEDRGSGDTQYF,TGTGCCAGCGAAGATAGGGGGTCTGGAGATACGCAGTATTTT
TRBV28,TRBJ2-7,few,.,13,CASRRGGSYEQYF,TGTGCCAGCCGCCGCGGCGGGTCCTACGAGCAGTACTTC
TRBV5-4,TRBJ2-7,.,TRBD2,16,CASSPGTSGRIGEQYF,TGTGCCAGCAGCCCAGGGACTAGCGGGAGGATTGGAGAGCAGTACTTC
TRBV6-2/TRBV6-3,TRBJ2-5,few,.,15,CASSSHLGDQETQYF,TGTGCCAGCAGTTCCCACCTAGGCGACCAAGAGACCCAGTACTTC
TRBV30,TRBJ2-2,few,TRBD1,15,CAWSLDRTNTGELFF,TGTGCCTGGAGTTTGGACAGGACGAACACCGGGGAGCTGTTTTTT
TRBV29-1,TRBJ2-7,once,TRBD2,15,CSVGGPASGSYEQYF,TGCAGCGTTGGGGGTCCGGCTAGCGGGAGCTACGAGCAGTACTTC
TRBV28,TRBJ1-5,few,.,18,CASRGPTSQVNSNQPQHF,TGTGCCAGCAGGGGACCAACCTCTCAGGTTAATAGCAATCAGCCCCAGCATTTT
TRBV7-8,TRBJ1-6,.,.,16,CASSISRDLVASPLHF,TGTGCCAGCAGCATTTCCAGGGATTTGGTGGCTTCACCCCTCCACTTT
TRBV3-1/TRBV3-2,TRBJ2-2,.,TRBD2,17,CASSHSTSGRNTGELFF,TGTGCCAGCAGCCATTCCACTAGCGGGAGGAACACCGGGGAGCTGTTTTTT
TRBV10-3,TRBJ2-3,.,TRBD2,15,CAISPGGGLTDTQYF,TGTGCCATCAGCCCTGGCGGGGGGCTGACAGATACGCAGTATTTT
TRBV6-5,TRBJ1-1,few,TRBD1,11,CASSKTGVAFF,TGTGCCAGCAGCAAGACAGGGGTCGCTTTCTTT
TRBV6-5,TRBJ2-3,.,.,15,CASSYSRDSTDTQYF,TGTGCCAGCAGTTACTCTAGGGACAGCACAGATACGCAGTATTTT
TRBV27,TRBJ2-7,few,.,13,CASSYAAEYEQYF,TGTGCCAGCAGTTATGCGGCGGAGTACGAGCAGTACTTC
TRBV14,TRBJ2-2,.,TRBD2,16,CASSYIAGVNTGELFF,TGTGCCAGCAGCTATATAGCGGGAGTGAACACCGGGGAGCTGTTTTTT
TRBV4-2,TRBJ2-3,.,TRBD2,17,CASSHTRTSDSADTQYF,TGTGCCAGCAGCCATACCAGGACTAGCGACAGTGCGGATACGCAGTATTTT
TRBV29-1,TRBJ2-1,.,.,16,CSVEDVGGSSYNEQFF,TGCAGCGTTGAAGATGTAGGCGGTAGCTCCTACAATGAGCAGTTCTTC
TRBV3-1/TRBV3-2,TRBJ2-3,.,.,13,CASSPLRGDTQYF,TGTGCCAGCAGCCCCCTAAGGGGGGATACGCAGTATTTT
TRBV11-2,TRBJ2-3,.,.,15,CASSLPASVSDTQYF,TGTGCCAGCAGCTTACCCGCTAGTGTGTCAGATACGCAGTATTTT
TRBV6-5,TRBJ2-5,.,.,11,CASTRGETQYF,TGTGCCAGCACTAGAGGAGAGACCCAGTACTTC
TRBV10-3,TRBJ2-1,.,TRBD2,14,CATIRAGGRNEQFF,TGTGCCACCATTCGTGCGGGAGGGAGGAATGAGCAGTTCTTC
TRBV5-1,TRBJ2-1,.,TRBD2,17,CASSLDSGRYSYNEQFF,TGCGCCAGCAGCTTGGATAGCGGGAGGTACTCCTACAATGAGCAGTTCTTC
TRBV18,TRBJ1-2,.,.,13,CASSPGQQDGYTF,TGTGCCAGCTCACCAGGGCAGCAAGATGGCTACACCTTC
TRBV15,TRBJ2-3,once,TRBD2,17,CATSRARTSGHPDTQYF,TGTGCCACCAGCAGAGCCCGGACTAGCGGGCATCCAGATACGCAGTATTTT
TRBV4-3,TRBJ2-2,few,TRBD2,17,CASSQDTSGSNTGELFF,TGCGCCAGCAGCCAAGATACTAGCGGGAGCAACACCGGGGAGCTGTTTTTT
TRBV28,TRBJ2-6,.,.,14,CASSSLEGANVLTF,TGTGCCAGCAGTTCATTGGAAGGGGCCAACGTCCTGACTTTC
TRBV9,TRBJ2-2,.,TRBD1,16,CASSAETGVITGELFF,TGTGCCAGCAGCGCCGAAACAGGGGTGATCACCGGGGAGCTGTTTTTT
TRBV7-9,TRBJ2-5,.,TRBD2,15,CASSLGASGQETQYF,TGTGCCAGCAGCTTAGGGGCTAGCGGACAAGAGACCCAGTACTTC
TRBV18,TRBJ2-5,.,.,15,CASSPGVAARETQYF,TGTGCCAGCTCACCAGGGGTGGCGGCCAGAGAGACCCAGTACTTC
TRBV29-1,TRBJ1-2,.,.,11,CSVGVGHGYTF,TGCAGCGTCGGTGTGGGGCATGGCTACACCTTC
TRBV6-6,TRBJ2-7,.,.,16,CASRQEGSPGSYEQYF,TGTGCCAGCAGGCAGGAGGGGTCTCCCGGCTCCTACGAGCAGTACTTC
TRBV28,TRBJ1-6,few,.,15,CASSSRPSYNSPLHF,TGTGCCAGCAGTTCCCGACCCTCCTATAATTCACCCCTCCACTTT
TRBV30,TRBJ1-5,.,.,13,CAWSPGLNQPQHF,TGTGCCTGGAGTCCGGGACTCAATCAGCCCCAGCATTTT
TRBV2,TRBJ1-5,.,.,17,CASRGTSVAYSNQPQHF,TGTGCCAGCAGAGGAACGTCCGTGGCCTATAGCAATCAGCCCCAGCATTTT
TRBV15,TRBJ2-7,few,TRBD2,12,CATSSGAYEQYF,TGTGCCACCAGTAGCGGGGCCTACGAGCAGTACTTC